The 21 T cell receptor beta chains given below trace back to one sample, sequenced in a study of OX40 agonist ivuxolimab in advanced cancers. TCRdb's copy holds only in-frame clones and misses some; the assay was immunoSEQ multiplex PCR. Of tens of thousands of clones detected, roughly 84% appear once; the ten largest clones hold about 0.3%. Here the sequenced sample was CD4+ or CD8+ T cells sorted from blood, taken in a trial of the OX40 agonist ivuxolimab. All receptors come from an adult with an advanced solid tumor such as melanoma, head and neck, liver or kidney cancer.

J is TRBJ1-3 and V is TRBV9, with 8 bases aligning to TRBD1. J lost 3 bases, V lost 0 bases, and 5 bases had no gene match. The CDR3 covers 16 residues. Germline V gene sequence: CDR1 SGDLS, CDR2 YYNGEE. DNA for the CDR3: TGTGCCAGCAGCGTAGGTCCAGGGGGCGGTGGAAACACCATATATTTT. Translation gives CASSVGPGGGGNTIYF. The full variable domain, in which reference TRBV9 and TRBJ1-3 provide the parts outside the CDR3, is DSGVTQTPKHLITATGQRVTLRCSPRSGDLSVYWYQQSLDQGLQFLIQYYNGEERAKGNILERFSAQQFPDLHSELNLSSLELGDSALYFCASSVGPGGGGNTIYFGEGSWLTVV.

The chain joins TRBV19 to TRBJ1-1, with a possible D match to TRBD1 (6 bases). The germline V gene encodes CDR1 LNHDA and CDR2 SQIVND (reference sequence). Between the trimmed V and J ends, which lost 6 bases and 0 bases, there was a span of 14 bases. The CDR3 loop spans 15 amino acids. Written as DNA, the CDR3 is TGTGCCAGTAGACCCCAGGGGATTATGAACACTGAAGCTTTCTTT. The encoded protein is CASRPQGIMNTEAFF.

V gene TRBV10-3 combines with J gene TRBJ2-1; 11 bases align to TRBD2. The V and J ends lost 9 bases and 8 bases, in that order; junction bases with no gene match: 6. The CDR3 totals 13 residues. Germline V gives CDR1 ENHRY, CDR2 SYGVKD. The CDR3 sequence: CAIRSGGADEQFF. Written as DNA, the CDR3 is TGTGCCATTCGTAGCGGGGGGGCTGATGAGCAGTTCTTC.

The chain carries TRBV2 and TRBJ2-2, with a possible D match to TRBD2 (5 bases). The CDR3 totals 14 residues. The V end was cut by 8 bases, the J end by 8 bases, with 18 bases between. The V gene's germline CDR1 is SNHLY and CDR2 FYNNEI. CDR3 loop: CASYLNGNAGELFF. The DNA for the CDR3 is TGTGCCAGCTACCTAAACGGGAACGCGGGGGAGCTGTTTTTT.

This clone was seen a few times. This sample also contains other DNA sequences that code for the same CDR3. The chain combines TRBV27 with TRBJ2-7, with 7 bases aligning to TRBD1. V shed 8 bases and J 3 bases; nucleotides not matched to a gene: 4. There are 12 residues in the CDR3. CDR1 MNHEY and CDR2 SMNVEV come from the germline V gene (reference sequence). As DNA, the CDR3 is TGTGCCAGCCGAGACAGGGTCTACGAGCAGTACTTC. Protein product: CASRDRVYEQYF.

The V call is TRBV11-3, the J call TRBJ1-1; a possible D gene is TRBD1 (5 bases). V lost 5 bases and J lost 10, with 14 bases in between. The CDR3 contains 12 residues. Germline CDR1 and CDR2: SGHNT and YENEEA. The CDR3 loop is CASSPGGSGAFF. For the CDR3, the DNA is TGTGCCAGCAGCCCCGGGGGTTCCGGAGCTTTCTTT. The complete variable domain, with remaining parts taken from reference TRBV11-3 and TRBJ1-1, reads EAGVVQSPRYKIIEKKQPVAFWCNPISGHNTLYWYLQNLGQGPELLIRYENEEAVDDSQLPKDRFSAERLKGVDSTLKIQPAELGDSAVYLCASSPGGSGAFFGQGTRLTVV.

The chain combines TRBV18 with TRBJ2-7; 8 nucleotides line up with TRBD2. Germline assignment: CDR1 KGHSH and CDR2 LQKENI. With V trimmed by 2 bases and J by 2 bases, 8 bases remained unmatched. The CDR3 is made up of 16 amino acids. CDR3 coding DNA: TGTGCCAGCTCACCAAAGAGGGCGGGGGGAACCTACGAGCAGTACTTC. Protein product: CASSPKRAGGTYEQYF.

This rearrangement joins TRBV7-2 to TRBJ1-5, with D tentatively TRBD1 (6 bases). There are 15 residues in the CDR3. The V and J ends lost 5 bases and 7 bases respectively, with 18 bases between them. Germline values: CDR1 SGHTA, CDR2 FQGNSA. This chain's CDR3 is CASSPGGPQGQPQHF. The CDR3 DNA reads as TGTGCCAGCAGCCCTGGGGGCCCCCAGGGACAGCCCCAGCATTTT.

This clone appeared a single time. The chain employs TRBV30 and TRBJ1-3; D not certain. In germline, CDR1 is GTSNPN, CDR2 SVGIG (reference sequence). This CDR3 has 13 amino acids. The V gene lost 4 bases and the J gene lost 4 bases, with 11 bases spanning the gap. The DNA for the CDR3 is TGTGCCTGGACGGCAGCTACCGGAAACACCATATATTTT. Amino acids: CAWTAATGNTIYF.

The V call is TRBV4-3, the J call TRBJ2-7; D might be TRBD2 (5 bases). The CDR3 sequence is 13 residues long. V was pared by 4 bases and J by 0 bases, with 7 bases between. Germline values: CDR1 LGHNA, CDR2 YSLEER. DNA for the CDR3: TGCGCCAGCAGCCGAGGGCTCTCCTACGAGCAGTACTTC. It codes for CASSRGLSYEQYF.

The chain recombines TRBV23-1 with TRBJ1-4; possible D gene TRBD1, 5 bases. TRBV23-1 is filed as an ORF, its function uncertain. V gave up 4 bases and J gave up 8 bases, with 20 bases separating them. This CDR3 is 16 amino acids long. The CDR3 loop reads CASSRPDTTLREKLFF. CDR3 DNA sequence: TGCGCCAGCAGTCGCCCGGACACCACCCTTAGGGAAAAACTGTTTTTT.

This clone is a singleton in its sample. The J gene is TRBJ2-5, the V gene TRBV29-1; 9 bases line up with TRBD1. V was clipped by 7 bases and J by 5 bases; unmatched bases: 8. The CDR3 runs to 13 residues. The germline V gene has CDR1 SQVTM and CDR2 ANQGSEA. The CDR3 reads CSGGTGMVETQYF. CDR3 nucleotide sequence: TGCAGCGGCGGGACAGGGATGGTTGAGACCCAGTACTTC.

The DNA of the CDR3 is TGTGCCAGCTCAGCCGGGACAGGGGGCGAACAGTTCTTC. This codes for CASSAGTGGEQFF. This chain uses TRBV18 with TRBJ2-1; 12 nucleotides align to TRBD1. The CDR3 spans 13 residues. CDR1 and CDR2 from the germline V gene are KGHSH and LQKENI. Unmatched junction bases numbered 6, after V lost 5 bases and J lost 13 bases.

The chain carries TRBV14 and TRBJ1-6, with D hard to call. The CDR3 runs 16 residues. In germline, CDR1 is SGHDN, CDR2 FVKESK. V was clipped by 5 bases and J by 0 bases, with 11 bases between them. CDR3 amino acids: CASSSLGSSYNSPLHF. In DNA, the CDR3 is TGTGCCAGCAGCAGCCTGGGCAGCTCCTATAATTCACCCCTCCACTTT. The whole variable domain, remainder taken from reference TRBV14 and TRBJ1-6, is EAGVTQFPSHSVIEKGQTVTLRCDPISGHDNLYWYRRVMGKEIKFLLHFVKESKQDESGMPNNRFLAERTGGTYSTLKVQPAELEDSGVYFCASSSLGSSYNSPLHFGNGTRLTVT.

This clone was counted a single time. V and J are TRBV7-2 and TRBJ1-1; D possibly corresponds to TRBD1 (6 bases). CDR3 length: 14 residues. Trimming took 5 bases from V and 5 from J, leaving 15 bases between them. Germline V gives CDR1 SGHTA, CDR2 FQGNSA. CDR3 nucleotide sequence: TGTGCCAGCAGCATACAGGGTTCGGGGACTGAAGCTTTCTTT. Translating gives CASSIQGSGTEAFF.

The gene calls are TRBV18 and TRBJ2-7; D may correspond to TRBD1 or TRBD2 (5 bases each). Trimming removed 3 bases from V and 1 base from J, with 19 bases in between. The CDR3 totals 17 residues. CDR1 is KGHSH, CDR2 LQKENI, per germline. The CDR3 is CASSPTTISGGSYEQYF. CDR3 nucleotides: TGTGCCAGCTCACCGACGACAATATCTGGGGGTTCCTACGAGCAGTACTTC.

V usage is TRBV7-9 and J usage is TRBJ2-4; the match to TRBD1 covers 10 bases. Per the germline V gene, CDR1 is SEHNR and CDR2 is FQNEAQ (reference sequence). The CDR3 runs 16 residues. The J segment lost 3 bases and the V segment lost 1 base, leaving 3 bases of the junction unmatched. CDR3 region: CASSLGGQGSKNIQYF. DNA of the CDR3: TGTGCCAGCAGCTTAGGGGGACAGGGGAGCAAAAACATTCAGTACTTC.

This clone was seen a few times. The chain employs TRBV6-4 and TRBJ2-2, with D possibly matching TRBD2 (6 bases). Germline CDR1 is MRHNA and CDR2 is SNTAGT. Trimming removed 4 bases from V and 0 bases from J, with 6 bases in between. CDR3 length: 14 residues. CDR3 loop: CASSAGANTGELFF. CDR3 bases: TGTGCCAGCAGTGCGGGGGCGAACACCGGGGAGCTGTTTTTT.

The CDR3 nucleotides are TGCGCCAGCTCCCGGGTAATAAGTGAAAAACTGTTTTTT. Its protein product is CASSRVISEKLFF. The chain has TRBV4-3 and TRBJ1-4; D is unclear. Germline CDR1 reads LGHNA; CDR2 reads YSLEER. Trimming took off 8 bases at V and 7 bases at J, with 14 bases between the two ends. The CDR3 has 13 amino acids.

The chain carries TRBV2 and TRBJ1-2, with 9 bases aligning to TRBD1. Germline CDR1 reads SNHLY; CDR2 reads FYNNEI. Trimming took 4 bases from V and 8 from J; bases not matched to a gene: 11. The CDR3 consists of 15 residues. The CDR3 here is CASSVSTGTGQGYTF. The CDR3 DNA reads TGTGCCAGCAGTGTATCTACCGGGACAGGGCAAGGCTACACCTTC. Filled out from reference TRBV2 and TRBJ1-2, the complete variable domain reads EPEVTQTPSHQVTQMGQEVILRCVPISNHLYFYWYRQILGQKVEFLVSFYNNEISEKSEIFDDQFSVERPDGSNFTLKIRSTKLEDSAMYFCASSVSTGTGQGYTFGSGTRLTVV.

A single count supports this clone. J is TRBJ2-2 and V is TRBV7-3; D gene uncertain. V gave up 5 bases and J gave up 7 bases, with 8 bases separating them. CDR3 size: 12 residues. Germline CDR1 reads SGHTA; CDR2 reads FQGTGA. CDR3 residues: CASSAPVGELFF. The DNA of the CDR3 is TGTGCCAGCAGCGCACCGGTCGGGGAGCTGTTTTTT.